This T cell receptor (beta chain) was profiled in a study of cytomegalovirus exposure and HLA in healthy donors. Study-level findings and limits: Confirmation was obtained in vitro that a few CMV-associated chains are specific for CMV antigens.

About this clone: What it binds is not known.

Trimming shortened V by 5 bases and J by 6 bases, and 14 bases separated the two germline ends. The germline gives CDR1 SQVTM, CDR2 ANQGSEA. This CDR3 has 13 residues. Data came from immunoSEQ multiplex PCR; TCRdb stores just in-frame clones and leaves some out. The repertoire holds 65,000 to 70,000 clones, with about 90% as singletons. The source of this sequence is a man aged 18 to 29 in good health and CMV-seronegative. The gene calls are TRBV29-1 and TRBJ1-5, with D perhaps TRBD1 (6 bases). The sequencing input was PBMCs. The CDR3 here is CSVLTGTSQPQHF. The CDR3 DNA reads TGCAGCGTTCTCACAGGGACCAGTCAGCCCCAGCATTTT.